Listed below are T cell receptor beta chains from one sample, sequenced in a study of cytomegalovirus exposure and HLA in healthy donors. Generated by immunoSEQ multiplex PCR, the TCRdb table keeps only in-frame clones and is missing some. Here the sample spans 35,000 to 45,000 clones, over 40% being singletons. The sequenced sample consisted of PBMCs. Receptors originate from a middle-aged woman in good health and CMV-seropositive. The conserved cysteine and the conserved F or W are not part of the CDR3 here. A row's size may be missing; if present it is once, few, many or a size class.

clone_size | j_call | v_call | cdr3_aa
few | TRBJ2-3 | TRBV4-2 | ASSQATSGGAVDTQY
- | TRBJ2-7 | TRBV10-3 | AISDPTGSYEQY
- | TRBJ1-2 | TRBV7-3 | ASSYTAESSYT
- | TRBJ2-5 | TRBV6-4 | ASSTGPEETQY
- | TRBJ2-7 | TRBV6-1 | ASRVMTTTREQY
- | TRBJ2-6 | TRBV5-1 | ASRDSASGANVLT
- | TRBJ2-7 | TRBV7-2 | ASSLGAGMAYEQY
medium-sized | TRBJ1-4 | TRBV14 | ASSPAGYGEREKLF
medium-sized | TRBJ1-6 | TRBV4-2 | ASSQVQADSPLH
- | TRBJ2-7 | TRBV10-2 | APPASLYEQY
- | TRBJ1-1 | TRBV28 | ASSGAGGTEAF
- | TRBJ2-7 | TRBV18 | ASSPWTTYEQY
- | TRBJ1-2 | TRBV7-9 | ASSPGQLYGYT
once | TRBJ2-5 | TRBV6-6 | ASSRGQKETQY
- | TRBJ2-7 | TRBV6-1 | ASMTNLVYEQY
- | TRBJ1-6 | TRBV30 | AWRIDSFSSSYNSPLH
- | TRBJ1-1 | TRBV5-6 | ASSQTDRNTEAF
medium-sized | TRBJ2-1 | TRBV6-4 | ASSDSSGGANEQF
few | TRBJ2-1 | TRBV5-1 | ASSLVAGDNEQF
few | TRBJ2-1 | TRBV5-4 | ASSLGTSGGGNEQF
few | TRBJ1-6 | TRBV6-1 | ASSEGANIRTGINSPLH
- | TRBJ2-4 | TRBV13 | ASSLGWALAKNIQY
- | TRBJ2-3 | TRBV9 | ASSVDKTGLSTDTQY
- | TRBJ2-2 | TRBV4-2 | ASSQDSRILNTGELF
few | TRBJ1-2 | TRBV27 | ASSSTGVGSYGYT
- | - | TRBV7-2 | ASSPLVGVSSYEQY
- | TRBJ1-4 | TRBV11-2 | ASSRRGTNEKLF
- | TRBJ2-3 | TRBV19 | ASSTPHTDTQY
- | TRBJ1-6 | TRBV5-4 | ASSLKPGLILSPLH
- | TRBJ1-5 | TRBV2 | ASSDSPGQGGNQPQH
- | TRBJ2-5 | TRBV4-1 | ASSRRLAGEKVETQY
once | TRBJ2-7 | TRBV7-9 | ASTYLGGTEQY
- | TRBJ1-2 | TRBV9 | ASSARTGSSYGYT
- | TRBJ2-7 | TRBV5-1 | TSSLGAGGSSYEQY
- | TRBJ1-6 | TRBV7-2 | ASSLVADRGSSPLH
- | TRBJ1-5 | TRBV7-2 | ASSFTAGTIYSNQPQH
- | TRBJ2-4 | TRBV29-1 | SVVSGLKNIQY
- | TRBJ1-1 | TRBV6-6 | ASSPRGRTEAF
- | TRBJ2-2 | TRBV11-2 | ASSQYRGGTGELF
few | TRBJ2-1 | TRBV7-2 | ASSLRGSGGSSYNEQF
once | TRBJ1-1 | TRBV6-5 | ASSSYRGLGTEAF
- | TRBJ1-2 | TRBV19 | ASNGDRGRRTYGYT
- | TRBJ1-4 | TRBV13 | ASSSGTGTGDEKLF
- | TRBJ2-5 | TRBV10-1 | ASSEGPGQETQY
- | TRBJ2-5 | TRBV14 | ASSQATRGTQY
few | TRBJ2-7 | TRBV6-5 | ASRRVSSYEQY
medium-sized | TRBJ2-3 | TRBV11-2 | ASSLAEDTQY
few | TRBJ2-3 | TRBV5-6 | ASSLSSGFTDTQY
- | TRBJ1-2 | TRBV6-1 | ASSEITGPVSYGYT
few | TRBJ2-5 | TRBV7-8 | ASSPLETQY
- | TRBJ1-2 | TRBV28 | ASTSPSGAAGGYT
few | TRBJ1-6 | TRBV18 | ASSARNSNSPLH
- | TRBJ2-1 | TRBV2 | ASSESGGSYNEQF
- | TRBJ2-7 | TRBV21-1 | ASTGGCSSYEQY
few | TRBJ1-2 | TRBV7-9 | ASSLGGQGSRGYT